This passage covers 13 T cell receptor beta chains from one sample sequenced in a study. A single record per CDR3 protein comes from TCRdb applying MiXCR to the RT-PCR reads. The repertoire holds about 680,000 distinct CDR3 sequences, with approximately 15% as singletons. Sequencing was performed on memory CD4+ T cells from blood. These receptors all stem from a female donor in good health, serving as a healthy control.

The genes are TRBV11-2 and TRBJ2-1, with D perhaps being TRBD1 or TRBD2 (5 bases each). V was cut by 5 bases and J by 1 base, with 15 bases left in between. CDR1 is SGHAT, CDR2 FQNNGV, per germline. The CDR3 has 16 amino acids. CDR3 DNA: TGTGCCAGCAGCCTTAGGGAGACAGAATCCTACAATGAGCAGTTCTTC. Translated: CASSLRETESYNEQFF.

As to this clonotype: A much bigger clone sits one base away, suggesting this may be a read error. The CDR3 sequence is CSANLVSNNSPLHF. The CDR3 DNA follows: TGCAGTGCTAACCTGGTCAGTAATAATTCACCCCTCCACTTT. The rearrangement uses TRBV20-1 and TRBJ1-6; D not resolved. This CDR3 spans 14 amino acids. V dropped 4 bases and J dropped 5 bases, with 12 bases sitting between them. Germline V gives CDR1 DFQATT, CDR2 SNEGSKA (reference sequence).

The rearrangement joins TRBV2 to TRBJ1-1; maybe TRBD1 (5 bases). The CDR3 covers 15 residues. The V and J ends lost 7 bases and 1 base respectively, with 16 bases between them. Germline V CDR1 and CDR2: SNHLY, FYNNEI. The CDR3 coding sequence is TGTGCCAGCATAAGAGGTACAGGTAGGAACACTGAAGCTTTCTTT. It specifies CASIRGTGRNTEAFF.

V and J are TRBV5-1 and TRBJ2-3; a weak D match, TRBD2 (6 bases). Trimming pared 4 bases from V and 2 bases from J, leaving 17 bases between. CDR1 is SGHRS, CDR2 YFSETQ, per germline. This CDR3 has 16 residues. The CDR3 DNA reads as TGCGCCAGCAGCCCGGAGCGGGCCCAACCCACAGATACGCAGTATTTT. It codes for CASSPERAQPTDTQYF.

This clonotype appeared many times. The V call is TRBV20-1, the J call TRBJ1-6; unclear D gene. The length of the CDR3 is 14 residues. V dropped 2 bases and J dropped 8 bases, with 13 bases sitting between them. CDR1 is DFQATT, CDR2 SNEGSKA, per germline (reference sequence). The CDR3 coding sequence is TGCAGTGCTAGAAGAGGTGCAGCCGATTCACCCCTCCACTTT. It translates to CSARRGAADSPLHF.

The table lists this clonotype with many counts. The J gene is TRBJ2-3, the V gene TRBV4-2; D ambiguous. Per germline, CDR1 LGHNA and CDR2 YNFKEQ. V lost 6 bases to trimming and J lost 1 base, with 17 bases between them. The CDR3 is 16 amino acids. The CDR3 DNA follows: TGTGCCAGCAGAGGGTCGGCCAGCGAGGGCACAGATACGCAGTATTTT. Amino acids: CASRGSASEGTDTQYF.

The chain joins TRBV27 to TRBJ2-6; D might be TRBD2 (5 bases). CDR3 length: 16 amino acids. Per the germline V gene, CDR1 is MNHEY and CDR2 is SMNVEV (reference sequence). The V end lost 6 bases, the J end lost 4 bases, and 16 bases lay between the germline ends. CDR3: CASRKQGRDGANVLTF. The CDR3 DNA reads as TGTGCCAGCAGAAAACAAGGGAGAGACGGGGCCAACGTCCTGACTTTC.

This clonotype was observed a handful of times. The chain has TRBV28 and TRBJ2-5; D is undetermined. The V gene lost 4 bases and the J gene lost 5 bases, with 14 bases spanning the gap. Germline-derived CDR1 and CDR2 are MDHEN and SYDVKM. The CDR3 runs 14 residues. CDR3 protein: CASSSPTGEETQYF. The CDR3 nucleotides are TGTGCCAGCAGTTCCCCCACCGGTGAGGAGACCCAGTACTTC. The full variable domain, its missing parts supplied by reference TRBV28 and TRBJ2-5, is DVKVTQSSRYLVKRTGEKVFLECVQDMDHENMFWYRQDPGLGLRLIYFSYDVKMKEKGDIPEGYSVSREKKERFSLILESASTNQTSMYLCASSSPTGEETQYFGPGTRLLVL.

The chain carries TRBV28 and TRBJ1-5; TRBD1 aligns across 9 bases. The CDR3 has 16 residues. Trimming removed 1 base from V and 5 bases from J; junction bases left unmatched: 6. The V gene's germline CDR1 is MDHEN and CDR2 SYDVKM. CDR3 DNA: TGTGCCAGCAGTTTATCATCGGGACAGGGCTATCAGCCCCAGCATTTT. Translated: CASSLSSGQGYQPQHF.

This clonotype was observed many times. The V and J genes are TRBV6-2 or TRBV6-3 and TRBJ1-5; no firm D call. Germline V gene sequence: CDR1 MNHEY, CDR2 SVGEGT. Trimming took off 2 bases at V and 4 bases at J, with 18 bases between the two ends. The CDR3 contains 17 residues. The CDR3, as DNA: TGTGCCAGCAGTTACAACGCAGTCCTTAACTCAAATCAGCCCCAGCATTTT. This sequence encodes CASSYNAVLNSNQPQHF.

The sample holds a few counts of this clonotype. The V call is TRBV6-2 or TRBV6-3, the J call TRBJ2-6, with D perhaps TRBD2 (5 bases). The germline gives CDR1 MNHEY, CDR2 SVGEGT. This CDR3 is built from 15 residues. V was shortened by 5 bases and J by 3 bases, with 11 bases between the two germline ends. CDR3 DNA: TGTGCCAGCAGTCGCCCTCGGGGTGGGGCCAACGTCCTGACTTTC. Translation gives CASSRPRGGANVLTF.

In its sample, this clonotype was seen a few times. This rearrangement joins TRBV7-2 to TRBJ1-3, with D possibly being TRBD1 (6 bases). The germline V gene has CDR1 SGHTA and CDR2 FQGNSA. Trimming cost V 5 bases and J 3 bases, with 17 bases left between them. The CDR3 consists of 16 residues. CDR3 nucleotide sequence: TGTGCCAGCAGCCTCAGTACAGGGAGCTATGGAAACACCATATATTTT. It yields the protein CASSLSTGSYGNTIYF.

The table lists this clonotype with a few counts. J is TRBJ2-5 and V is TRBV27; possibly TRBD2 for D (6 bases). Per germline, CDR1 MNHEY and CDR2 SMNVEV (reference sequence). The CDR3 totals 15 residues. V lost 6 bases and J lost 4, with 18 bases in between. Here the CDR3 DNA reads TGTGCCAGCAGCCTTCGGTGGGACTCTCGAGAGACCCAGTACTTC. This translates into CASSLRWDSRETQYF.